The 8 T cell receptor beta chains reported below all come from one sample, sequenced in a study of blood T cell repertoires in COVID-19. The table came from immunoSEQ multiplex PCR; TCRdb's copy has only in-frame clones and leaves some out. Among roughly 190,000 clones listed, approximately 90% were seen once. The specimen was peripheral blood. The receptor source for this set is a man between 60 and 70 years old with active or convalescent COVID-19.

The gene calls are TRBV27 and TRBJ1-2; 8 bases align to TRBD1. V trimming: 5 bases; J trimming: 5 bases; junction bases outside the gene matches: 10. Germline lookup yields CDR1 MNHEY and CDR2 SMNVEV (reference sequence). The CDR3 is made up of 15 amino acids. The CDR3 is CASSPSDRERYGYTF. CDR3 coding DNA: TGTGCCAGCAGTCCGTCGGACAGGGAGAGGTATGGCTACACCTTC.

This chain links TRBV9 with TRBJ1-1; TRBD1 matches at 9 bases. The V segment lost 4 bases and the J segment 4 bases; nucleotides outside the gene matches: 14. The CDR3 has 17 amino acids. Per germline, CDR1 SGDLS and CDR2 YYNGEE. DNA of the CDR3: TGTGCCAGCAGCTCGAGGGGCGGCGGGACAGGGTTCACTGAAGCTTTCTTT. It encodes CASSSRGGGTGFTEAFF.

V is TRBV7-9 and J is TRBJ1-2; 8 bases are a match to TRBD1. V shed 0 bases and J 4 bases; nucleotides not matched to a gene: 7. CDR3 size: 16 residues. Germline lookup yields CDR1 SEHNR and CDR2 FQNEAQ (reference sequence). The CDR3 loop reads CASSLASGQGSYGYTF. In DNA, the CDR3 is TGTGCCAGCAGCTTAGCATCTGGACAGGGAAGCTATGGCTACACCTTC. The full variable domain, completed using reference TRBV7-9 and TRBJ1-2, is DTGVSQNPRHKITKRGQNVTFRCDPISEHNRLYWYRQTLGQGPEFLTYFQNEAQLEKSRLLSDRFSAERPKGSFSTLEIQRTEQGDSAMYLCASSLASGQGSYGYTFGSGTRLTVV.

V gene TRBV21-1 combines with J gene TRBJ2-2; TRBD1 was called by the table and not checked on the DNA. TRBV21-1 is flagged as a pseudogene. CDR3 length equals 16 residues. The CDR3, as DNA: TGTGCCAGCAGCAAAGGTAAAGGGGCGAACACCGGGGAGCTGTTTTTT. Translating it yields CASSKGKGANTGELFF.

This chain joins TRBV10-3 and TRBJ1-2; D is perhaps TRBD1 (6 bases). Trimming left V 6 bases short and J 2 bases short, with 16 bases between. CDR3 length: 15 amino acids. CDR1 is ENHRY, CDR2 SYGVKD, per germline. The CDR3 loop is CAIRDSLKQNYGYTF. The CDR3 region has the DNA TGTGCCATCAGGGACAGCCTGAAACAAAACTATGGCTACACCTTC.

The rearrangement joins TRBV3-1 (or the pseudogene TRBV3-2) to TRBJ2-7; D call uncertain. The CDR3 length is 14 residues. V was shortened by 0 bases and J by 3 bases, with 9 bases between the two germline ends. Germline V CDR1 and CDR2: LGHDT, YNNKEL (reference sequence). The CDR3 spells CASSQDPGVYEQYF. The CDR3 DNA is TGTGCCAGCAGCCAAGATCCGGGTGTCTACGAGCAGTACTTC.

The chain combines TRBV7-2 with TRBJ2-4, with 12 bases fitting TRBD2. This CDR3 has 17 amino acids. V gave up 2 bases and J gave up 1 base; unmatched junction bases: 3. Germline CDR1 is SGHTA and CDR2 is FQGNSA. The CDR3: CASSLYTSGGAKNIQYF. The CDR3 nucleotides are TGTGCCAGCAGCTTATACACTAGCGGGGGGGCCAAAAACATTCAGTACTTC.

The rearrangement uses TRBV19 and TRBJ2-5; D is unclear. The germline V gene has CDR1 LNHDA and CDR2 SQIVND (reference sequence). The V end was cut by 3 bases, the J end by 2 bases, with 10 bases between. The CDR3 is made up of 14 amino acids. The CDR3: CASSIPSRQETQYF. The CDR3 DNA sequence: TGTGCCAGTAGTATCCCCAGCAGGCAAGAGACCCAGTACTTC.